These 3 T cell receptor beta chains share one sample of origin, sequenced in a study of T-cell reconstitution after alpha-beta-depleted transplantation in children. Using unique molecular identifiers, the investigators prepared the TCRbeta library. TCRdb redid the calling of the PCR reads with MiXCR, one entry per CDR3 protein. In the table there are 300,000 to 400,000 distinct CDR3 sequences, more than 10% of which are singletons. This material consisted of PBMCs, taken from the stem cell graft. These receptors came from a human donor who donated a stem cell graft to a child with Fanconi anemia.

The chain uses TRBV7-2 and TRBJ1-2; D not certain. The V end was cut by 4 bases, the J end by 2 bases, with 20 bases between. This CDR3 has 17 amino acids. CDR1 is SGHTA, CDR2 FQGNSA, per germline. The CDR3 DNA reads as TGTGCCAGCAGCTCCCCGCCCCCCAGGAGACTGAACTATGGCTACACCTTC. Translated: CASSSPPPRRLNYGYTF. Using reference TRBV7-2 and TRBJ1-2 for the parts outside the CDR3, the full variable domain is GAGVSQSPSNKVTEKGKDVELRCDPISGHTALYWYRQSLGQGLEFLIYFQGNSAPDKSGLPSDRFSAERTGGSVSTLTIQRTQQEDSAVYLCASSSPPPRRLNYGYTFGSGTRLTVV.

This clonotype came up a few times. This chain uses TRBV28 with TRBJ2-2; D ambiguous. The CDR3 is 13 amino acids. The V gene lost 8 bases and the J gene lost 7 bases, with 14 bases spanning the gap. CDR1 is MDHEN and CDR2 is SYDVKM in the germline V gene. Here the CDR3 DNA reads TGTGCCAGCGATCGCGACGTTGGCGGGGAGCTGTTTTTT. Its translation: CASDRDVGGELFF.

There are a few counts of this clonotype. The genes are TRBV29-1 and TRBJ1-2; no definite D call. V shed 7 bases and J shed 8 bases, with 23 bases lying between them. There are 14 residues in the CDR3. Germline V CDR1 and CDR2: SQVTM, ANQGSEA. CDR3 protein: CSATWTEFTLGYTF. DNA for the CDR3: TGCAGCGCCACGTGGACTGAGTTTACCTTAGGCTACACCTTC.